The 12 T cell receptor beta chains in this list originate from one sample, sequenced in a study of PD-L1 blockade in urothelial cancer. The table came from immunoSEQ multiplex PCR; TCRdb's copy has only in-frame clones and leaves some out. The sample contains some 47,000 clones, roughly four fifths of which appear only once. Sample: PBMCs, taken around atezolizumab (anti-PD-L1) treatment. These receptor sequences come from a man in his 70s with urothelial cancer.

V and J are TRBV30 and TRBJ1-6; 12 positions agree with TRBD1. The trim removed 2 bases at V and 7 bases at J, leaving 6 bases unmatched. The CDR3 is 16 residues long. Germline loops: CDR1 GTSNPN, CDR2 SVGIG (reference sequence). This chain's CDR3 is CAWSSPGTGGNSPLHF. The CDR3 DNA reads TGTGCCTGGAGTTCCCCCGGGACAGGGGGCAATTCACCCCTCCACTTT.

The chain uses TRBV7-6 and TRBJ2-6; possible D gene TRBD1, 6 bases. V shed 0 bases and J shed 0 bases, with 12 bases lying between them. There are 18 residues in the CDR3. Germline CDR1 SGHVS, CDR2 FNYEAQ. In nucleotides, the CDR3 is TGTGCCAGCAGCTTAGCGCCAACAGGGTCCTCTGGGGCCAACGTCCTGACTTTC. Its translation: CASSLAPTGSSGANVLTF. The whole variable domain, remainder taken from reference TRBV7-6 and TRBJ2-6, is GAGVSQSPRYKVTKRGQDVALRCDPISGHVSLYWYRQALGQGPEFLTYFNYEAQQDKSGLPNDRFSAERPEGSISTLTIQRTEQRDSAMYRCASSLAPTGSSGANVLTFGAGSRLTVL.

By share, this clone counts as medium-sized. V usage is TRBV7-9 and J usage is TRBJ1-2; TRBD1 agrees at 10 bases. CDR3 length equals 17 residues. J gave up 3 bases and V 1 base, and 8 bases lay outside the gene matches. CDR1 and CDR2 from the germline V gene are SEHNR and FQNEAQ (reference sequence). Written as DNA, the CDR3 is TGTGCCAGCAGCTTAGAGGGACAGGGGTTAAGTGACTATGGCTACACCTTC. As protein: CASSLEGQGLSDYGYTF.

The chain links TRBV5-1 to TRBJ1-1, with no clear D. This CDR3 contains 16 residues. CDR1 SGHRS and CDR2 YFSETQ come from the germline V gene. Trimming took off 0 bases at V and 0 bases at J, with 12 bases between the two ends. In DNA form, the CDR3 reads TGCGCCAGCAGCTTGGTTACAGATAAAATGAACACTGAAGCTTTCTTT. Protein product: CASSLVTDKMNTEAFF.

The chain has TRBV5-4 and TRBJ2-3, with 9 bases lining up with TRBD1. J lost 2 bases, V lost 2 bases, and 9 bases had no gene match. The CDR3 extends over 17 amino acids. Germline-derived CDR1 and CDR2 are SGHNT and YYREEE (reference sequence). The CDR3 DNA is TGTGCCAGCAGCTTTATAGGACAGGGGCTTTTCACAGATACGCAGTATTTT. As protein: CASSFIGQGLFTDTQYF.

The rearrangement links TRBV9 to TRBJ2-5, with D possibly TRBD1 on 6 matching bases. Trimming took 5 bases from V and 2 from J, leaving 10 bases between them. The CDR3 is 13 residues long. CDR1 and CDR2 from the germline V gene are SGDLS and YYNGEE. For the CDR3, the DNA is TGTGCCAGCAGTGCTACAGGGCAAGAGACCCAGTACTTC. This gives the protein CASSATGQETQYF.

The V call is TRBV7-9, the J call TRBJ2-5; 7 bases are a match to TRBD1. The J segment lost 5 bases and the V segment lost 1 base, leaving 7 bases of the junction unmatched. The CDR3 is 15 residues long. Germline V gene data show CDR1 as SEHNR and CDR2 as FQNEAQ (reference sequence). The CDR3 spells CASSLEGGWGETQYF. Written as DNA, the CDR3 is TGTGCCAGCAGCTTAGAAGGGGGCTGGGGGGAGACCCAGTACTTC.

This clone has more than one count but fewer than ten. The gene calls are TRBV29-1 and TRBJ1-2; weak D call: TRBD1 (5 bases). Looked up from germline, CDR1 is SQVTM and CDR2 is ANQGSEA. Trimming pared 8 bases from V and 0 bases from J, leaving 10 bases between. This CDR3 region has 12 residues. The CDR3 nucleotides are TGCAGCACCACCAGGGCTAACTATGGCTACACCTTC. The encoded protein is CSTTRANYGYTF.

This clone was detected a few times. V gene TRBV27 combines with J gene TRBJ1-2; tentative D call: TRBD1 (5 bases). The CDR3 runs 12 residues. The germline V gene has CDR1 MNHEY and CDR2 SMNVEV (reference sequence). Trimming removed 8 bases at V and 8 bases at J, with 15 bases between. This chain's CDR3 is CASSQAGGGYTF. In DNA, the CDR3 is TGTGCCAGCTCTCAAGCGGGGGGAGGCTACACCTTC.

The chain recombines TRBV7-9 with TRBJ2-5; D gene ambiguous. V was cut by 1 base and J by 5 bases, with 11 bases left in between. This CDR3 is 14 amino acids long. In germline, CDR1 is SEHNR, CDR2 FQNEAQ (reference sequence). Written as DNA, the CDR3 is TGTGCCAGCAGCTTAGAGGTGGCGGCGGAGACCCAGTACTTC. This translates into CASSLEVAAETQYF.

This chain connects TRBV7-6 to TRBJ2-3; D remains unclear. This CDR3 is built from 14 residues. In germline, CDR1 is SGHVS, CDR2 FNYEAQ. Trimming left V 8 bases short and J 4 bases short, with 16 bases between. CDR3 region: CASSPTYNADTQYF. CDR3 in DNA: TGTGCCAGCTCCCCTACCTATAATGCAGATACGCAGTATTTT.

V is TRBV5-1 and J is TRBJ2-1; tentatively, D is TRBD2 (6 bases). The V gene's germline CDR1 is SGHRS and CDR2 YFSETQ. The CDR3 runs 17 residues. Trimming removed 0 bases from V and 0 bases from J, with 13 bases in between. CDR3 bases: TGCGCCAGCAGCTTGGAGGGAGGCTCGAGCTCCTACAATGAGCAGTTCTTC. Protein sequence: CASSLEGGSSSYNEQFF.